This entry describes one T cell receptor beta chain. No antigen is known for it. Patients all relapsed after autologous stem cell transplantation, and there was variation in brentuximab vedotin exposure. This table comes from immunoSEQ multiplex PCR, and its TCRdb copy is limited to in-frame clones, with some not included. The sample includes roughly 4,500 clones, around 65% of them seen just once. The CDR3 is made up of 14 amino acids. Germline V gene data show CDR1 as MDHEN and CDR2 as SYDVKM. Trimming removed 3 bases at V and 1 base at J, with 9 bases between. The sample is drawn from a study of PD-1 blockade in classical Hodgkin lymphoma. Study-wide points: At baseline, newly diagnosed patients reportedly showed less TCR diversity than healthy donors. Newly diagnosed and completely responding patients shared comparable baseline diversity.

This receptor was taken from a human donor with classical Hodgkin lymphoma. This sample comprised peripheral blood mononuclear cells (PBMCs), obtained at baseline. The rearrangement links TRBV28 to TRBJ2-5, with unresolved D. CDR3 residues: CASSLSRAQETQYF. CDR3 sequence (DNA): TGTGCCAGCAGTTTGAGTCGGGCCCAAGAGACCCAGTACTTC.